The entry that follows covers one T cell receptor beta chain sequence. The CDR3 has 13 residues. Germline V gene lookup returns CDR1 MNHNS and CDR2 SASEGT. The V end was cut by 0 bases, the J end by 3 bases, with 2 bases between. The source of the sample is a study of T-cell memory formation after mild COVID-19. MiXCR, run by TCRdb on the 5' RACE reads, gives a single entry per CDR3 protein. The sample contains roughly 350,000 distinct CDR3 sequences, 20% to 25% of which appear only once. This sequence originates from an adult woman who had mild COVID-19 (a few samples of this study predate the infection). Cell type and time point are not known. Sequenced input: PBMCs or a T cell subset sorted from them (not recorded which). The chain couples TRBV6-1 to TRBJ1-4; no firm D call. In DNA, the CDR3 is TGTGCCAGCAGTGAAGCGCCTAATGAAAAACTGTTTTTT. Translated, it gives CASSEAPNEKLFF.